The source of this TCR beta chain is a study of shared clonotypes between healthy human individuals. The CDR3 consists of 14 residues. Looked up from germline, CDR1 is MGHRA and CDR2 is YSYEKL. Trimming pared 4 bases from V and 6 bases from J, leaving 12 bases between. About this clone: Its antigen is still unknown.

Study-wide results and limits: Sharing across four donors was seen in roughly 5% of naive CD4 clonotypes.

Clones were read by immunoSEQ multiplex PCR, and TCRdb kept only the in-frame ones, dropping some. The data show more than 2 million clones, about 95% seen once. Naive-designated CD8 cells lacked CD45RO, were positively enriched for CCR7, and omitted terminally differentiated effector memory CD45RA+ cells. This sequence originates from a man younger than 35 in good health. The rearrangement links TRBV4-1 to TRBJ2-2; D is possibly TRBD2 (5 bases). Sequenced: naive CD8+ T cells sorted from blood. The CDR3 region has the DNA TGCGCCAGCAGCCTGGCCGGGGTCCCCGGGGAGCTGTTTTTT. This codes for CASSLAGVPGELFF.